Listed here are 29 T cell receptor beta chains from one sample, sequenced in a study of T cell responses to AZD1222 COVID-19 vaccine. Sequenced by immunoSEQ multiplex PCR; TCRdb stores in-frame clones only, minus some. Here the sample spans some 130,000 clones, about 90% being singletons. Sequencing was performed on peripheral blood, taken on day 0 of AZD1222 vaccination. These receptors came from an adult in good health.

J is TRBJ1-2 and V is TRBV12-3 or TRBV12-4; D call uncertain. V was cut by 1 base and J by 8 bases, with 8 bases left in between. The CDR3 is 12 residues long. CDR3 in amino acids: CASSLVVGGYTF. The CDR3 region has the DNA TGTGCCAGCAGTTTAGTCGTGGGCGGCTACACCTTC.

This clone was observed a single time. CDR3 in DNA: TGTGCCAGCAGCTCCCAGACAGGGGATTCACCCCTCCACTTT. Its protein is CASSSQTGDSPLHF. This sequence joins TRBV7-6 and TRBJ1-6; TRBD1 aligns across 8 bases. The V and J ends lost 4 bases and 8 bases, in that order; junction bases with no gene match: 4. Germline CDR1 is SGHVS and CDR2 is FNYEAQ. The CDR3 is 14 residues long.

The chain links TRBV5-5 to TRBJ1-5, with D possibly TRBD1 on 5 matching bases. CDR1 is SGHKS, CDR2 YYEKEE, per germline (reference sequence). Trimming took off 5 bases at V and 3 bases at J, with 15 bases between the two ends. The CDR3 consists of 15 residues. CDR3: CASRINSGPNQPQHF. CDR3 sequence (DNA): TGTGCCAGCAGGATTAATTCAGGGCCCAATCAGCCCCAGCATTTT.

The chain couples TRBV12-3 or TRBV12-4 to TRBJ2-7, with D hard to call. Trimming took off 3 bases at V and 6 bases at J, with 9 bases between the two ends. The CDR3 runs to 12 residues. The CDR3, as DNA: TGTGCCAGCAGTTTTGATAGGAGCGAGCAGTACTTC. Protein sequence: CASSFDRSEQYF.

The chain employs TRBV5-6 and TRBJ1-1, with a tentative D call TRBD1 (5 bases). Germline V CDR1 and CDR2: SGHDT, YYEEEE. The CDR3 length is 14 residues. The germline V and J ends were trimmed by 5 bases and 1 base, with 12 bases remaining between them. CDR3 residues: CASSQGLTNTEAFF. The CDR3 nucleotides are TGTGCCAGCAGTCAGGGACTCACGAACACTGAAGCTTTCTTT.

V and J are TRBV28 and TRBJ1-1; 7 nucleotides align to TRBD1. The CDR3 totals 18 residues. CDR1 and CDR2 from the germline V gene are MDHEN and SYDVKM. V was clipped by 6 bases and J by 0 bases; unmatched bases: 16. The CDR3 region is CASSRGTEIRPVNTEAFF. CDR3 nucleotides: TGTGCCAGCAGCCGCGGGACAGAGATCCGGCCAGTGAACACTGAAGCTTTCTTT.

This clone was seen only a few times. This rearrangement joins TRBV28 to TRBJ2-7; a weak D match, TRBD2 (5 bases). Germline V gene data show CDR1 as MDHEN and CDR2 as SYDVKM. Trimming left V 2 bases short and J 1 base short, with 15 bases between. The CDR3 is 16 residues long. CDR3 loop: CASSLGRLGSSYEQYF. CDR3 in DNA: TGTGCCAGCAGTTTAGGTCGCCTAGGGAGTTCCTACGAGCAGTACTTC.

The rearrangement uses TRBV27 and TRBJ1-5, with D perhaps TRBD1 (5 bases). The CDR3 is 15 residues long. Between the trimmed V and J ends, which lost 8 bases and 5 bases, there was a span of 19 bases. The germline gives CDR1 MNHEY, CDR2 SMNVEV (reference sequence). The CDR3 DNA reads as TGTGCCAGCCGAGGTAATCCAGGGACCGATCAGCCCCAGCATTTT. It yields the protein CASRGNPGTDQPQHF.

V usage is TRBV5-4 and J usage is TRBJ2-1; 7 nucleotides line up with TRBD1. J gave up 4 bases and V 1 base, and 8 bases lay outside the gene matches. There are 16 residues in the CDR3. Germline-derived CDR1 and CDR2 are SGHNT and YYREEE (reference sequence). The CDR3: CASSLYQGEMYNEQFF. The CDR3 DNA is TGTGCCAGCAGCTTGTATCAGGGGGAAATGTACAATGAGCAGTTCTTC.

The V call is TRBV5-1, the J call TRBJ2-2; D possibly corresponds to TRBD2 (6 bases). Germline assignment: CDR1 SGHRS and CDR2 YFSETQ. Trimming removed 2 bases at V and 4 bases at J, with 9 bases between. The CDR3 extends over 14 amino acids. The CDR3 bases are TGCGCCAGCAGCTTAGCGGGCATCACCGGGGAGCTGTTTTTT. Protein sequence: CASSLAGITGELFF.

The chain employs TRBV11-1 and TRBJ2-1; TRBD2 agrees at 11 bases. The CDR3 is 15 amino acids. The V gene end was trimmed by 5 bases and the J gene end by 8 bases; junction bases not matched to a gene: 8. Germline assignment: CDR1 SGHAT and CDR2 FQDESV (reference sequence). The CDR3 sequence is CASSLLLAGAHEQFF. The CDR3 DNA reads as TGTGCCAGCAGCCTCTTACTAGCGGGAGCTCATGAGCAGTTCTTC.

The chain combines TRBV4-1 with TRBJ1-2; 8 nucleotides align to TRBD1. The CDR3 extends over 16 amino acids. CDR1 and CDR2 (germline): MGHRA, YSYEKL. Trimming at V came to 3 bases and at J to 5 bases, leaving 11 bases not matched to a gene. For the CDR3, the DNA is TGCGCCAGCAGCCAGCCGGGGACAGGTTTAATTTATGGCTACACCTTC. Amino acid sequence: CASSQPGTGLIYGYTF.

This CDR3 is CASSVTGPMGAYEQYF. The CDR3 bases are TGTGCCAGCAGTGTAACAGGGCCTATGGGGGCCTACGAGCAGTACTTC. V and J are TRBV6-1 and TRBJ2-7, with D possibly TRBD1 on 6 matching bases. The CDR3 totals 16 residues. V was cut by 4 bases and J by 2 bases, with 18 bases left in between. Per the germline V gene, CDR1 is MNHNS and CDR2 is SASEGT.

CDR3 coding DNA: TGTGCCAGCAGCCAAGATCTAACTACCTTTACCTCGGGCTACACCTTC. Translating gives CASSQDLTTFTSGYTF. The V gene is TRBV4-2, the J gene TRBJ1-2; no clear D. Germline V gives CDR1 LGHNA, CDR2 YNFKEQ. This CDR3 region has 16 residues. V dropped 0 bases and J dropped 8 bases, with 19 bases sitting between them.

This chain uses TRBV9 with TRBJ1-2; 7 nucleotides align to TRBD1. CDR1 SGDLS and CDR2 YYNGEE come from the germline V gene. The CDR3 is 14 residues long. Trimming removed 4 bases from V and 4 bases from J; junction bases left unmatched: 7. This chain's CDR3 is CASSKTGLTYGYTF. The CDR3 DNA is TGTGCCAGCAGCAAGACAGGGCTGACCTATGGCTACACCTTC.

In its sample, this clone was seen a few times. The chain couples TRBV19 to TRBJ1-5; no definite D call. Germline V gene data show CDR1 as LNHDA and CDR2 as SQIVND (reference sequence). CDR3 length: 16 amino acids. The germline V and J ends were trimmed by 1 base and 2 bases, with 12 bases remaining between them. As DNA, the CDR3 is TGTGCCAGTAGTATAGGTCCCGGGATAGGCAATCAGCCCCAGCATTTT. It encodes CASSIGPGIGNQPQHF.

The chain uses TRBV30 and TRBJ1-2, with a weak D call TRBD1 (6 bases). Germline loops: CDR1 GTSNPN, CDR2 SVGIG (reference sequence). The V gene lost 5 bases and the J gene lost 4 bases, with 11 bases spanning the gap. The CDR3 covers 12 residues. The CDR3 DNA sequence: TGTGCCTGGTACAGGGCCCTCTATGGCTACACCTTC. This codes for CAWYRALYGYTF.

This sequence joins TRBV27 and TRBJ2-1, with TRBD2 identical over 12 bases. This CDR3 is built from 14 residues. The germline gives CDR1 MNHEY, CDR2 SMNVEV (reference sequence). Trimming at V came to 7 bases and at J to 5 bases, leaving 3 bases not matched to a gene. CDR3 residues: CASKTSGGHNEQFF. CDR3 sequence (DNA): TGTGCCAGCAAGACTAGCGGGGGCCACAATGAGCAGTTCTTC.

J is TRBJ2-3 and V is TRBV30, with TRBD2 matching 9 bases. CDR1 and CDR2 (germline): GTSNPN, SVGIG (reference sequence). The CDR3 sequence is 18 residues long. The V gene end was trimmed by 0 bases and the J gene end by 4 bases; junction bases not matched to a gene: 14. CDR3 sequence reads: CAWSVRGGGREGPDTQYF. DNA for the CDR3: TGTGCCTGGAGTGTACGGGGTGGAGGGCGGGAGGGCCCAGATACGCAGTATTTT.

This clone was seen a few times. The rearrangement joins TRBV6-1 to TRBJ1-1, with a tentative D call TRBD1 (6 bases). The CDR3 loop spans 17 amino acids. From germline, CDR1 is MNHNS and CDR2 SASEGT. V was trimmed by 2 bases and J by 2 bases, leaving 18 bases between them. This chain's CDR3 is CASSEYGSGTINTEAFF. The CDR3 DNA reads as TGTGCCAGCAGTGAATACGGATCCGGGACAATCAACACTGAAGCTTTCTTT.

V gene TRBV2 combines with J gene TRBJ2-3; 8 nucleotides match TRBD2. V lost 0 bases to trimming and J lost 5 bases; unmatched junction nucleotides: 10. From germline, CDR1 is SNHLY and CDR2 FYNNEI. The CDR3 runs 17 residues. CDR3 residues: CASSEAPGLGKQDTQYF. Written as DNA, the CDR3 is TGTGCCAGCAGTGAAGCGCCGGGACTAGGGAAGCAAGATACGCAGTATTTT.

In nucleotides, the CDR3 is TGTGCCAGTAGTATTTCCGTTGGGGACAGAAGTAACTATGGCTACACCTTC. This encodes CASSISVGDRSNYGYTF. The V gene is TRBV19, the J gene TRBJ1-2, with 7 bases matching TRBD1. Germline loops: CDR1 LNHDA, CDR2 SQIVND (reference sequence). The CDR3 is 17 residues long. The V segment lost 3 bases and the J segment 1 base; nucleotides outside the gene matches: 11.

This clone was found a few times. The rearrangement joins TRBV4-2 to TRBJ1-1; TRBD1 is a possible D gene (5 bases). The V and J ends lost 3 bases and 1 base respectively, with 15 bases between them. Germline values: CDR1 LGHNA, CDR2 YNFKEQ. This CDR3 is built from 16 residues. CDR3 protein: CASSQGTTAQNTEAFF. For the CDR3, the DNA is TGTGCCAGCAGCCAGGGTACGACAGCCCAGAACACTGAAGCTTTCTTT.

V and J are TRBV2 and TRBJ2-7, with 7 bases fitting TRBD1. CDR3 length: 14 amino acids. V shed 3 bases and J 6 bases; nucleotides not matched to a gene: 8. Per the germline V gene, CDR1 is SNHLY and CDR2 is FYNNEI. In DNA form, the CDR3 reads TGTGCCAGCAGTGATAGACAGGGTTTCGGCGAGCAGTACTTC. This gives the protein CASSDRQGFGEQYF. The entire variable domain, with the rest obtained from reference TRBV2 and TRBJ2-7, is as follows: EPEVTQTPSHQVTQMGQEVILRCVPISNHLYFYWYRQILGQKVEFLVSFYNNEISEKSEIFDDQFSVERPDGSNFTLKIRSTKLEDSAMYFCASSDRQGFGEQYFGPGTRLTVT.

V and J are TRBV28 and TRBJ1-3, with no clear D. V lost 5 bases, J lost 7 bases, and 12 bases lay in between. The CDR3 is 13 residues long. The germline V gene has CDR1 MDHEN and CDR2 SYDVKM. The DNA of the CDR3 is TGTGCCAGCAGTCGGAGACGAGGGAACACCATATATTTT. Its translation is CASSRRRGNTIYF.

V and J are TRBV18 and TRBJ1-1; perhaps TRBD1 as D (6 bases). Germline values: CDR1 KGHSH, CDR2 LQKENI. V gave up 5 bases and J gave up 1 base, with 8 bases separating them. The CDR3 consists of 13 residues. The CDR3, as DNA: TGTGCCAGCTCATCGACAGGGAACACTGAAGCTTTCTTT. This codes for CASSSTGNTEAFF.

The chain uses TRBV2 and TRBJ2-2, with 10 bases that match TRBD2. The CDR3 covers 18 residues. CDR1 is SNHLY, CDR2 FYNNEI, per germline. V gave up 8 bases and J gave up 6 bases; unmatched junction bases: 18. CDR3 coding DNA: TGTGCCAGCCTGAACTCCCTTTGGAGCGGGGGGGCCCCCGGGGAGCTGTTTTTT. This sequence encodes CASLNSLWSGGAPGELFF.

The J gene is TRBJ2-5, the V gene TRBV12-3 or TRBV12-4; no reliable D call. This CDR3 has 13 residues. Trimming left V 3 bases short and J 5 bases short, with 10 bases between. The CDR3 sequence: CASSFGFGETQYF. In nucleotides, the CDR3 is TGTGCCAGCAGTTTCGGATTTGGGGAGACCCAGTACTTC.

This clone was seen just once. V usage is TRBV19 and J usage is TRBJ1-5, with D perhaps matching TRBD1 (5 bases). The CDR3 has 14 residues. Germline V gives CDR1 LNHDA, CDR2 SQIVND (reference sequence). Trimming left V 2 bases short and J 7 bases short, with 12 bases between. The CDR3 DNA follows: TGTGCCAGTAGTATACTACCGACAGAGCAGCCCCAGCATTTT. It yields the protein CASSILPTEQPQHF.